The sample holds one count of the clone carrying this TCR beta chain. The germline CDR1 and CDR2 sequences are SGHAT and FQNNGV. With 2 bases removed from V and 2 bases from J, the gap between germline ends came to 10 bases. The CDR3 has 14 residues. Original data processing: From reference gene primer amplification, estimates of nucleated cell counts were derived. The data were produced by immunoSEQ multiplex PCR, yet TCRdb's version contains in-frame clones alone and is incomplete. V, J and clone size are taken as reported in that table, and D and trimming were inferred from the DNA itself. The sample lists roughly 170,000 clones, more than 75% occurring once. The participants were between roughly 18 and 90 years old and came from roughly 24 US areas. Participants' own reports of clinical history determined their cohort assignment. This entry is derived from a study of blood T cell repertoires in COVID-19.

The chain carries TRBV11-2 and TRBJ2-7; a possible D gene is TRBD2 (6 bases). The clonotype was recovered from a woman aged 45-59 years who had recovered from COVID-19. The source material was PBMCs or T cells enriched from blood (not recorded which). CDR3 sequence (DNA): TGTGCCAGCAGCTTACCCGCGGGACCCTACGAGCAGTACTTC. Its protein is CASSLPAGPYEQYF.